Listed below are T cell receptor beta chains from one sample, sequenced in a study of cytomegalovirus exposure and HLA in healthy donors. TCRdb keeps only in-frame clones here, not all; method: immunoSEQ multiplex PCR. Seen here are 100,000 to 150,000 clones, 70% to 85% observed once, and the top ten hold around 3%. Sequencing input: PBMCs. These receptors were obtained from a boy aged 2 to 10 in good health and CMV-seronegative. The CDR3 runs from the conserved cysteine through the conserved F or W. The order of the fields is V gene, clone size, D gene, J gene, CDR3 protein, CDR3 DNA. The D gene is left open where the match is weak. Expanded clones get a size class; other rows say once, few or many, or leave the size out.

V: TRBV7-8; size: NA; D: TRBD1; J: TRBJ1-4; CDR3: CASSNRGLLEKLFF; DNA: TGTGCCAGCAGCAACAGGGGGCTTCTAGAAAAACTGTTTTTT
V: TRBV6-5; size: NA; D: TRBD1; J: TRBJ1-2; CDR3: CASRTSTGAYGYTF; DNA: TGTGCCAGCAGGACTTCGACAGGGGCGTATGGCTACACCTTC
V: TRBV11-3; size: NA; D: TRBD2; J: TRBJ2-3; CDR3: CASSLGLSLAGQSTDTQYF; DNA: TGTGCCAGCAGCTTAGGACTCTCTCTAGCGGGGCAGAGCACAGATACGCAGTATTTT
V: TRBV11-3; size: NA; D: TRBD2; J: TRBJ2-1; CDR3: CASSLDGAGGSEQFF; DNA: TGTGCCAGCAGCTTAGACGGAGCGGGGGGAAGTGAGCAGTTCTTC
V: TRBV29-1; size: NA; D: TRBD1; J: TRBJ1-2; CDR3: CSVPHGTGVEGYTF; DNA: TGCAGCGTCCCCCACGGGACAGGGGTGGAGGGCTACACCTTC
V: TRBV7-2; size: NA; D: TRBD2; J: TRBJ2-5; CDR3: CASSLDLAEETQYF; DNA: TGTGCCAGCAGCTTAGACCTAGCGGAAGAGACCCAGTACTTC
V: TRBV4-3; size: NA; D: TRBD1; J: TRBJ1-6; CDR3: CASSQDRVRSPLHF; DNA: TGCGCCAGCAGTCAAGACAGGGTAAGATCACCCCTCCACTTT
V: TRBV7-2; size: once; D: NA; J: TRBJ2-7; CDR3: CASSQTSSYEQYF; DNA: TGTGCCAGCAGTCAGACTAGCTCCTACGAGCAGTACTTC
V: TRBV5-4; size: NA; D: NA; J: TRBJ2-1; CDR3: CASSFPRGVYNEQFF; DNA: TGTGCCAGCAGCTTCCCCAGGGGGGTGTACAATGAGCAGTTCTTC
V: TRBV4-1; size: once; D: NA; J: TRBJ1-1; CDR3: CASSQGALVGPGVAFF; DNA: TGCGCCAGCAGCCAAGGGGCATTAGTGGGTCCAGGGGTGGCTTTCTTT
V: TRBV4-1; size: NA; D: TRBD1; J: TRBJ2-3; CDR3: CASSRPQGSSTDTQYF; DNA: TGCGCCAGCAGCCGGCCACAGGGGTCTAGCACAGATACGCAGTATTTT
V: TRBV19; size: NA; D: NA; J: TRBJ1-2; CDR3: CASSTGYGYTF; DNA: TGTGCCAGTAGTACGGGGTATGGCTACACCTTC
V: TRBV6-5; size: NA; D: NA; J: TRBJ1-1; CDR3: CASSRSTSTEAFF; DNA: TGTGCCAGCAGCCGCAGTACATCCACTGAAGCTTTCTTT
V: TRBV6-4; size: NA; D: TRBD2; J: TRBJ2-7; CDR3: CASNAGREYEQYF; DNA: TGTGCCAGCAACGCGGGGAGGGAGTACGAGCAGTACTTC
V: TRBV6-1; size: NA; D: NA; J: TRBJ1-5; CDR3: CASSSQGSNQPQHF; DNA: TGTGCCAGCAGCTCACAGGGAAGCAATCAGCCCCAGCATTTT
V: TRBV6-4; size: NA; D: TRBD1; J: TRBJ2-3; CDR3: CASARQGSGTDTQYF; DNA: TGTGCCAGCGCTAGACAGGGGAGCGGCACAGATACGCAGTATTTT
V: TRBV4-1; size: few; D: TRBD2; J: TRBJ2-3; CDR3: CASSQLGLAYDTQYF; DNA: TGCGCCAGCAGCCAGTTGGGACTAGCGTACGATACGCAGTATTTT
V: TRBV6-1; size: NA; D: NA; J: TRBJ2-3; CDR3: CASSDRETDTQYF; DNA: TGTGCCAGCAGTGACCGGGAGACAGATACGCAGTATTTT
V: TRBV6-1; size: few; D: NA; J: TRBJ1-5; CDR3: CASSGGEEQPQHF; DNA: TGTGCCAGCAGTGGGGGAGAGGAGCAGCCCCAGCATTTT
V: TRBV4-1; size: once; D: NA; J: TRBJ2-6; CDR3: CASSQSTQVSGANVLTF; DNA: TGCGCCAGCAGCCAATCAACTCAGGTTTCTGGGGCCAACGTCCTGACTTTC
V: TRBV6-4; size: NA; D: TRBD2; J: TRBJ2-1; CDR3: CASSATSGSINEQFF; DNA: TGTGCCAGCAGTGCGACTAGCGGGTCAATTAATGAGCAGTTCTTC
V: TRBV14; size: NA; D: NA; J: TRBJ1-4; CDR3: CARAELFF; DNA: TGTGCCCGCGCGGAACTGTTTTTT
V: TRBV9; size: NA; D: NA; J: TRBJ2-6; CDR3: CASSVNRTAKNSGANVLTF; DNA: TGTGCCAGCAGCGTCAACCGGACAGCCAAAAACTCTGGGGCCAACGTCCTGACTTTC
V: TRBV5-1; size: NA; D: NA; J: TRBJ1-1; CDR3: CASSSLRVSLSTEAFF; DNA: TGCGCCAGCAGCTCTCTCAGGGTTTCATTGAGCACTGAAGCTTTCTTT
V: TRBV7-6; size: NA; D: NA; J: TRBJ1-3; CDR3: CASSLGGGAENTIYF; DNA: TGTGCCAGCAGCTTAGGCGGGGGGGCCGAAAACACCATATATTTT
V: TRBV18; size: NA; D: NA; J: TRBJ1-6; CDR3: CASSPQGVDSPLHF; DNA: TGTGCCAGCTCACCACAGGGAGTCGATTCACCCCTCCACTTT
V: TRBV19; size: NA; D: TRBD2; J: TRBJ2-1; CDR3: CASTLSGRGGNEQFF; DNA: TGTGCCAGTACCCTTAGCGGGAGGGGTGGCAATGAGCAGTTCTTC
V: TRBV18; size: few; D: TRBD2; J: TRBJ2-1; CDR3: CASSTLGLAGGHNEQFF; DNA: TGTGCCAGCTCAACCCTCGGACTAGCGGGGGGCCACAATGAGCAGTTCTTC
V: TRBV10-1; size: NA; D: NA; J: TRBJ1-1; CDR3: CASSDRVNTEAFF; DNA: TGCGCCAGCAGTGACAGGGTGAACACTGAAGCTTTCTTT
V: TRBV7-3; size: NA; D: NA; J: TRBJ2-3; CDR3: CASSLVGGGTDTQYF; DNA: TGTGCCAGCAGCTTAGTAGGAGGAGGAACAGATACGCAGTATTTT
V: TRBV4-1; size: few; D: TRBD1; J: TRBJ1-2; CDR3: CASSLYRGLGYGYTF; DNA: TGCGCCAGCAGTCTCTACAGGGGGCTCGGCTATGGCTACACCTTC
V: TRBV19; size: once; D: NA; J: TRBJ2-1; CDR3: CASSLTNSGRNEQFF; DNA: TGTGCCAGTAGTCTGACAAATAGCGGTAGAAATGAGCAGTTCTTC
V: TRBV10-1; size: few; D: NA; J: TRBJ1-1; CDR3: CASSWGANTEAFF; DNA: TGCGCCAGCAGTTGGGGAGCGAACACTGAAGCTTTCTTT
V: TRBV5-1; size: few; D: TRBD1; J: TRBJ1-5; CDR3: CASSLGDRNQPQHF; DNA: TGCGCCAGCAGCTTGGGGGACAGAAATCAGCCCCAGCATTTT
V: TRBV9; size: few; D: NA; J: TRBJ2-3; CDR3: CASSVARTASTDTQYF; DNA: TGTGCCAGCAGCGTAGCCCGGACAGCTAGCACAGATACGCAGTATTTT
V: TRBV7-2; size: NA; D: TRBD1; J: TRBJ1-1; CDR3: CASSPRGWGELDTEAFF; DNA: TGTGCCAGCAGCCCCAGGGGGTGGGGGGAATTGGACACTGAAGCTTTCTTT
V: TRBV6-5; size: NA; D: NA; J: TRBJ1-1; CDR3: CASSYRNTEAFF; DNA: TGTGCCAGCAGTTATCGGAACACTGAAGCTTTCTTT
V: TRBV7-6; size: NA; D: NA; J: TRBJ2-2; CDR3: CASSWETGTGELFF; DNA: TGTGCCAGCAGTTGGGAGACGGGAACCGGGGAGCTGTTTTTT
V: TRBV27; size: NA; D: TRBD1; J: TRBJ2-3; CDR3: CASSLRLQGEYVDTQYF; DNA: TGTGCCAGCAGTTTAAGGCTTCAGGGGGAGTATGTAGATACGCAGTATTTT
V: TRBV7-8; size: NA; D: NA; J: TRBJ2-3; CDR3: CASSLVEAYTQYF; DNA: TGTGCCAGCAGCTTAGTAGAAGCGTATACGCAGTATTTT
V: TRBV11-2; size: NA; D: NA; J: TRBJ2-1; CDR3: CASSLRDYNEQFF; DNA: TGTGCCAGCAGCTTACGGGACTACAATGAGCAGTTCTTC
V: TRBV6-5; size: NA; D: TRBD2; J: TRBJ2-3; CDR3: CASSYGGGGTDTQYF; DNA: TGTGCCAGCAGTTACGGCGGGGGGGGCACAGATACGCAGTATTTT
V: TRBV7-7; size: NA; D: TRBD2; J: TRBJ2-1; CDR3: CASSRGLAETFNEQFF; DNA: TGTGCTAGCAGCCGGGGACTAGCGGAGACCTTCAATGAGCAGTTCTTC
V: TRBV2; size: NA; D: NA; J: TRBJ2-2; CDR3: CAGKNTGELFF; DNA: TGTGCGGGCAAAAACACCGGGGAGCTGTTTTTT
V: TRBV7-9; size: NA; D: NA; J: TRBJ1-1; CDR3: CASSFGGTVNTEAFF; DNA: TGTGCCAGCAGCTTTGGAGGGACGGTGAACACTGAAGCTTTCTTT
V: TRBV4-1; size: NA; D: TRBD1; J: TRBJ2-5; CDR3: CASSSGQGASWETQYF; DNA: TGCGCCAGCAGCTCGGGACAGGGGGCATCGTGGGAGACCCAGTACTTC
V: TRBV9; size: NA; D: TRBD1; J: TRBJ2-7; CDR3: CASSKQGEYEQYF; DNA: TGTGCCAGCAGCAAACAGGGGGAGTACGAGCAGTACTTC
V: TRBV19; size: NA; D: NA; J: TRBJ2-2; CDR3: CASTSRGGPRTGELFF; DNA: TGTGCCAGTACTTCTAGGGGGGGGCCGAGGACCGGGGAGCTGTTTTTT
V: TRBV6-4; size: NA; D: TRBD2; J: TRBJ2-1; CDR3: CASSEGLEANEQFF; DNA: TGTGCCAGCAGTGAAGGACTAGAGGCGAATGAGCAGTTCTTC
V: TRBV30; size: few; D: NA; J: TRBJ2-7; CDR3: CAWSRSTGYEQYF; DNA: TGTGCCTGGAGTCGCTCGACAGGATACGAGCAGTACTTC
V: TRBV6-5; size: NA; D: TRBD1; J: TRBJ2-7; CDR3: CASSTRQGVYEQYF; DNA: TGTGCCAGCAGTACCCGACAGGGAGTTTACGAGCAGTACTTC
V: TRBV7-9; size: NA; D: NA; J: TRBJ1-1; CDR3: CASSSHRYSNTEAFF; DNA: TGTGCCAGCAGCTCTCACAGGTATTCGAACACTGAAGCTTTCTTT
V: TRBV18; size: NA; D: TRBD2; J: TRBJ2-1; CDR3: CASSPERDSYNEQFF; DNA: TGTGCCAGCTCACCGGAGCGGGACTCCTACAATGAGCAGTTCTTC
V: TRBV2; size: NA; D: TRBD1; J: TRBJ1-1; CDR3: CARLDREGSEAFF; DNA: TGTGCCAGGTTGGACAGGGAAGGGTCTGAAGCTTTCTTT
V: TRBV18; size: NA; D: NA; J: TRBJ2-2; CDR3: CASSPRTGELFF; DNA: TGTGCCAGCTCCCCTCGGACCGGGGAGCTGTTTTTT
V: TRBV9; size: NA; D: NA; J: TRBJ1-1; CDR3: CASSVQMNTEAFF; DNA: TGTGCCAGCAGCGTCCAAATGAACACTGAAGCTTTCTTT
V: TRBV4-2; size: NA; D: TRBD1; J: TRBJ2-1; CDR3: CASSQGPTGTGYLGFNNEQFF; DNA: TGTGCCAGCAGCCAAGGACCCACCGGGACAGGGTATTTAGGTTTCAACAATGAGCAGTTCTTC